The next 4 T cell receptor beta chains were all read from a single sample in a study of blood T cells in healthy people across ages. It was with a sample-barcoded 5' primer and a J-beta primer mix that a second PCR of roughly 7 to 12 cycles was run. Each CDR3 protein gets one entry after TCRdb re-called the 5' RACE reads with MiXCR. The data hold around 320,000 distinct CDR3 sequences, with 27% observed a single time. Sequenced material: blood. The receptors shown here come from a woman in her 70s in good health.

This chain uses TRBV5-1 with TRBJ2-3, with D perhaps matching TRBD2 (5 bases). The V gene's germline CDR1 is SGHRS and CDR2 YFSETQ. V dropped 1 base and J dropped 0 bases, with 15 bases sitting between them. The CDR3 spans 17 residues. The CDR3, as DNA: TGCGCCAGCAGCTTGAGTCCTGCGGGCACTAGCACAGATACGCAGTATTTT. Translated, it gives CASSLSPAGTSTDTQYF.

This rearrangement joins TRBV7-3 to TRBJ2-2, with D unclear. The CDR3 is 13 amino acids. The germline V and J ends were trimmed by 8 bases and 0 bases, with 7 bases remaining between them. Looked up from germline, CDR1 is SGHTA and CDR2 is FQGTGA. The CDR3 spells CASCSPNTGELFF. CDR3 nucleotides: TGTGCCAGCTGCTCCCCGAACACCGGGGAGCTGTTTTTT.

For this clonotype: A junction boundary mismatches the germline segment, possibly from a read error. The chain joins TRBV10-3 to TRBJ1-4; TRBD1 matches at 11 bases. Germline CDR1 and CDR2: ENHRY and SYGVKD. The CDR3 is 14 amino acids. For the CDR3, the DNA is TGTGCCATCAGTGAGGGGACAGGGGGGGAAAAACTGTATTTT. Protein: CAISEGTGGEKLYF.

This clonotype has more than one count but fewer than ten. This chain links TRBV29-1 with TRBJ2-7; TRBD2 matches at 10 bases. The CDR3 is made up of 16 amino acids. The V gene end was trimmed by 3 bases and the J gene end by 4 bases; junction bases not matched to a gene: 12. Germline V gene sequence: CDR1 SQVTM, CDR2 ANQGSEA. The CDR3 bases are TGCAGCGTTGAGGAACTAGCGGGACCTTTTTCTTACGAGCAGTACTTC. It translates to CSVEELAGPFSYEQYF.